The clone carrying this TCR beta chain was recorded many times. Assembly of TCR beta libraries relied on iRepertoire HTBI primers together with Arm-PCR of CDR3 regions. One entry per CDR3 protein, called by TCRdb with MiXCR from the multiplex PCR reads. The data show a few hundred thousand distinct CDR3 sequences, approximately 10% seen once. Trimming cost V 2 bases and J 6 bases, with 11 bases left between them. This CDR3 has 14 residues. The V gene's germline CDR1 is MDHEN and CDR2 SYDVKM. This entry comes from a study of regulatory T cells in long-lasting Graves disease. Time point in this sample: newly diagnosed GD, antithyroid drugs for less than 3 months. Preparation of the TCR library used RNA extracted from PBMCs. A further study also used this sample, focusing on T cells in Graves' hyperthyroidism and ophthalmopathy.

Sequenced material: peripheral blood mononuclear cells (PBMCs), taken at new diagnosis, from a patient treated with antithyroid drugs. V is TRBV28 and J is TRBJ1-5; perhaps TRBD1 as D (6 bases). This TCR derives from a woman aged 18-29 years with Graves disease. The CDR3 DNA sequence: TGTGCCAGCAGTTTACGAGGGGGAGGTCAGCCCCAGCATTTT. Its protein product is CASSLRGGGQPQHF.